These 5 T cell receptor beta chains originate from one sample sequenced in a study of cytomegalovirus exposure and HLA in healthy donors. Amplification used 60 Vbeta primers and 13 Jbeta primers. Generated by immunoSEQ multiplex PCR, the TCRdb table keeps only in-frame clones and is missing some. The sample yields under 85,000 clones, 76% seen once. Sequencing was carried out using PBMCs. These TCRs come from a man aged 18 to 30 in good health and CMV-seronegative.

This clone was seen only once. The chain combines TRBV21-1 with TRBJ1-4; the table's D call, TRBD1, has no DNA check behind it. TRBV21-1 is annotated as a pseudogene. This CDR3 region has 15 residues. For the CDR3, the DNA is TGTGCCAGCAGCAAATTTACTGAGGCCACCAGGGGACTGTTTTTT. This codes for CASSKFTEATRGLFF.

The chain recombines TRBV5-8 with TRBJ1-2, with D maybe TRBD1 (6 bases). Germline V gene sequence: CDR1 SGHTS, CDR2 YDEGEE. Trimming left V 3 bases short and J 4 bases short, with 19 bases between. CDR3 length equals 16 residues. CDR3 amino acids: CASSSPPYRQAYGYTF. The CDR3 nucleotides read TGTGCCAGCAGCTCGCCCCCCTATCGACAGGCCTATGGCTACACCTTC.

This chain uses TRBV7-9 with TRBJ1-2, with unresolved D. From germline, CDR1 is SEHNR and CDR2 FQNEAQ (reference sequence). Trimming left V 3 bases short and J 8 bases short, with 13 bases between. The CDR3 covers 13 residues. The CDR3 is CASSFGEAYGYTF. The CDR3 DNA follows: TGTGCCAGCAGCTTCGGGGAGGCCTACGGCTACACCTTC.

This chain joins TRBV11-2 and TRBJ2-7; tentative D call: TRBD1 (6 bases). Germline assignment: CDR1 SGHAT and CDR2 FQNNGV. The V and J ends lost 4 bases and 1 base respectively, with 11 bases between them. The CDR3 loop spans 14 amino acids. The CDR3 DNA sequence: TGTGCCAGCAGCTCCCCGGGACAATCCTACGAGCAGTACTTC. Its translation is CASSSPGQSYEQYF.

The chain is built from TRBV7-2 and TRBJ1-4; D might be TRBD1 (6 bases). With 4 bases removed from V and 2 bases from J, the gap between germline ends came to 11 bases. This CDR3 has 15 amino acids. Germline assignment: CDR1 SGHTA and CDR2 FQGNSA. The CDR3 DNA sequence: TGTGCCAGCAGCTCATCAGGGGCCACTAATGAAAAACTGTTTTTT. Its translation: CASSSSGATNEKLFF.